This T cell receptor beta chain derives from a study of blood T cell repertoires in COVID-19. Study-level background: The United States, Italy and Spain were the sources of the acute and convalescent COVID-19 samples. PBMCs, B-cell-depleted T cells, or T cells provided the cDNA or gDNA that made up the material.

The germline CDR1 and CDR2 sequences are SGHTA and FQGNSA. Trimming removed 2 bases at V and 6 bases at J, with 15 bases between. CDR3 length: 15 residues. Measured with immunoSEQ multiplex PCR; TCRdb has only the in-frame clones, and not every one. This table has roughly 96,000 clones, about four fifths appearing once. This clone was seen a few times. The chain carries TRBV7-2 and TRBJ2-3; weak D call: TRBD2 (7 bases). The origin of this receptor is a man older than 75 with acute or convalescent COVID-19. Sequencing used peripheral blood. The CDR3 region is CASSLNGGPGDTQYF. The DNA for the CDR3 is TGTGCCAGCAGCTTAAACGGGGGGCCAGGCGATACGCAGTATTTT.